This TCR beta chain was observed in a study of T-cell memory formation after mild COVID-19. On the study more broadly: Clusters of TCRs were largely donor specific. The study's findings and limits: Cross-reactive memory apparently joined, as some responding clones appeared in pre-infection memory.

As regards this clonotype: No antigen is known for it.

Libraries for TCRalpha and TCRbeta carried sample barcodes and unique molecular identifiers via 5'RACE. TCRdb called the 5' RACE reads again in MiXCR, with one record for every CDR3 protein. The repertoire holds roughly 89,000 distinct CDR3 sequences, with about 13% as singletons. Trimming pared 6 bases from V and 1 base from J, leaving 9 bases between. CDR3 size: 13 residues. CDR1 is SNHLY, CDR2 FYNNEI, per germline. The sequencing sample was made of PBMCs or a T cell subset sorted from them (not recorded which). This clonotype was sampled from an adult woman who had mild COVID-19 (a few samples of this study predate the infection). Cell type and time point are not known. The J gene is TRBJ2-5, the V gene TRBV2, with a possible D match to TRBD2 (6 bases). The CDR3 sequence: CASREGPQETQYF. The CDR3 region has the DNA TGTGCCAGCAGGGAGGGGCCCCAAGAGACCCAGTACTTC. Looking up the rest from reference TRBV2 and TRBJ2-5 gives the full variable domain: EPEVTQTPSHQVTQMGQEVILRCVPISNHLYFYWYRQILGQKVEFLVSFYNNEISEKSEIFDDQFSVERPDGSNFTLKIRSTKLEDSAMYFCASREGPQETQYFGPGTRLLVL.